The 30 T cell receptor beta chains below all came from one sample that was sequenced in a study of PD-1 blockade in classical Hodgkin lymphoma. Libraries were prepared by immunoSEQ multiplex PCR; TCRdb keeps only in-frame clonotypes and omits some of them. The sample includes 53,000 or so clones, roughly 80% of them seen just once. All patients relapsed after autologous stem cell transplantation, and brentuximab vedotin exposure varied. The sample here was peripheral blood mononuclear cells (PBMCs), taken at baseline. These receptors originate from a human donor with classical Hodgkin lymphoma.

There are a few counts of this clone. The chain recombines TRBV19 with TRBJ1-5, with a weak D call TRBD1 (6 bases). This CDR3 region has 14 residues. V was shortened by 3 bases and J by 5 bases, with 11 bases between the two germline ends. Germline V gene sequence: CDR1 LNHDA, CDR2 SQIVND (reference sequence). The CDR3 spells CASSIPQGDQPQHF. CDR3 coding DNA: TGTGCCAGTAGTATCCCACAGGGTGATCAGCCCCAGCATTTT.

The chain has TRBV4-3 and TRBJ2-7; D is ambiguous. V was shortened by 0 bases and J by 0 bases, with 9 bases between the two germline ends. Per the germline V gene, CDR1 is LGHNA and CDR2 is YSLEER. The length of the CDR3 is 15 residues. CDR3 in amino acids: CASSQDPESSYEQYF. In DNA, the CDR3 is TGCGCCAGCAGCCAAGATCCGGAGAGCTCCTACGAGCAGTACTTC.

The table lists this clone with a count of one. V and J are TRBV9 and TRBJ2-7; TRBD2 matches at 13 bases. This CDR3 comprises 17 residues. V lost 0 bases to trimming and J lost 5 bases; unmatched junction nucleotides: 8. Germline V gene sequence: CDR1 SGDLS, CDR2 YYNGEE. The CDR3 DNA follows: TGTGCCAGCAGCGTAGCTGAAGTAGGACTAGCGGGAGACGAGCAGTACTTC. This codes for CASSVAEVGLAGDEQYF.

The CDR3 here is CASSLDTDTQYF. CDR3 bases: TGTGCCAGCAGCTTAGACACAGATACGCAGTATTTT. The gene calls are TRBV7-8 and TRBJ2-3; no clear D gene. The germline CDR1 and CDR2 sequences are SGHVS and FQNEAQ. The ends were cut back, 1 base at V and 2 bases at J, with 1 base in the middle. The CDR3 spans 12 residues. The whole variable domain, filled in from reference TRBV7-8 and TRBJ2-3, reads GAGVSQSPRYKVAKRGQDVALRCDPISGHVSLFWYQQALGQGPEFLTYFQNEAQLDKSGLPSDRFFAERPEGSVSTLKIQRTQQEDSAVYLCASSLDTDTQYFGPGTRLTVL.

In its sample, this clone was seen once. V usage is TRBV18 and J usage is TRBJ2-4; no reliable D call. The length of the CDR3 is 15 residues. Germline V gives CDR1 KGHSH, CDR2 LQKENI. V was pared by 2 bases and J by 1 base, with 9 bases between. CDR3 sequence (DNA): TGTGCCAGCTCACCAAGTTCGTCGGCCAAAAACATTCAGTACTTC. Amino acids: CASSPSSSAKNIQYF.

CDR3 coding DNA: TGTGCCAGCAGCGTAGCCCTAGGAGGGGAAGCTTTCTTT. Its translation: CASSVALGGEAFF. V and J are TRBV9 and TRBJ1-1, with unresolved D. The V and J ends lost 0 bases and 8 bases respectively, with 11 bases between them. CDR1 SGDLS and CDR2 YYNGEE come from the germline V gene. The CDR3 covers 13 residues.

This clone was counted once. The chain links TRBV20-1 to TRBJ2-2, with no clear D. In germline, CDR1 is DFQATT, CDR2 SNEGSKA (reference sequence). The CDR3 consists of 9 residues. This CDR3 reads CRPSGELFF. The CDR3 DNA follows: TGCAGGCCCAGCGGGGAGCTGTTTTTT.

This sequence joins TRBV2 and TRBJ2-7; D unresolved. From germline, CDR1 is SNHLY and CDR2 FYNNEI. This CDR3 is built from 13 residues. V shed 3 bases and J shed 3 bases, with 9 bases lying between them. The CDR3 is CASSEARFYEQYV. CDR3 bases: TGTGCCAGCAGTGAGGCCAGGTTCTACGAGCAGTACGTC.

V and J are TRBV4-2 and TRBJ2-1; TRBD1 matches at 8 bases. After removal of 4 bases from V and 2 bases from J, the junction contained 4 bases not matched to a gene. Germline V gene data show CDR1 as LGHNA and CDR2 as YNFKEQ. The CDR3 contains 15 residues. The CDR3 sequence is CASSPGQGPYNEQFF. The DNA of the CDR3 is TGTGCCAGCAGCCCAGGACAGGGACCCTACAATGAGCAGTTCTTC.

The CDR3 region has the DNA TGTGCCAGCAGTGAGGGGGCCCTCATGAACACTGAAGCTTTCTTT. Amino acid sequence: CASSEGALMNTEAFF. The rearrangement links TRBV25-1 to TRBJ1-1, with a possible D match to TRBD1 (6 bases). Trimming took 3 bases from V and 0 from J, leaving 11 bases between them. This CDR3 is 15 amino acids long. The germline V gene encodes CDR1 MGHDK and CDR2 SYGVNS.

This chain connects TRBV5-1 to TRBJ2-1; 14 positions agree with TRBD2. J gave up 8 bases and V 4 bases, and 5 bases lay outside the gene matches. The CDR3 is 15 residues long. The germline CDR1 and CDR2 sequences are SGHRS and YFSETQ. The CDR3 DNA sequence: TGCGCCAGCAGCCTGGGGACTAGCGGGAGCGATGAGCAGTTCTTC. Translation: CASSLGTSGSDEQFF.

CDR3 loop: CASNSGPYLEAFF. The CDR3 DNA follows: TGTGCCAGTAACTCGGGGCCGTACCTAGAAGCTTTCTTT. The chain joins TRBV19 to TRBJ1-1, with TRBD1 as a possible D gene (5 bases). Germline assignment: CDR1 LNHDA and CDR2 SQIVND (reference sequence). The V end was cut by 7 bases, the J end by 8 bases, with 17 bases between. This CDR3 has 13 residues.

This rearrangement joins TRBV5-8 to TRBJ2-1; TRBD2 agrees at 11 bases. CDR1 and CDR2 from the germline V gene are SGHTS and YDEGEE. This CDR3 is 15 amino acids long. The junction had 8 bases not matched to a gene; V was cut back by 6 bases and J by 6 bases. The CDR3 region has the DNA TGTGCCAGCACCCTTGGACTAGCGGGCACCAATGAGCAGTTCTTC. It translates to CASTLGLAGTNEQFF.

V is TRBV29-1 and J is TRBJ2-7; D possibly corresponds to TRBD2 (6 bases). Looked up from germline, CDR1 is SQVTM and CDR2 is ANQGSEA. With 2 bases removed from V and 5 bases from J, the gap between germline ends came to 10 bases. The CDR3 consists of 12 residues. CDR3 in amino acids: CSVENPGDEQYF. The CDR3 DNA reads TGCAGCGTTGAAAATCCGGGAGACGAGCAGTACTTC.

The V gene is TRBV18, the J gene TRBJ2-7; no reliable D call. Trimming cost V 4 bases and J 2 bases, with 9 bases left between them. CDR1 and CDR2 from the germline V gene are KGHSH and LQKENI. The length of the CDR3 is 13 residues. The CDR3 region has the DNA TGTGCCAGCTCACTTGAGGCTACCTACGAGCAGTACGTC. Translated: CASSLEATYEQYV.

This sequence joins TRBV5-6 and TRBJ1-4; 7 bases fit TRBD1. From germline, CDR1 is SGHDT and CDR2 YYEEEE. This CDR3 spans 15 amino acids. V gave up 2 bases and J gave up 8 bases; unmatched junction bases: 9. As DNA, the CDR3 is TGTGCCAGCAGCTTACAGGGGCGCCGACCCGAAAAACTGTTTTTT. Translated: CASSLQGRRPEKLFF.

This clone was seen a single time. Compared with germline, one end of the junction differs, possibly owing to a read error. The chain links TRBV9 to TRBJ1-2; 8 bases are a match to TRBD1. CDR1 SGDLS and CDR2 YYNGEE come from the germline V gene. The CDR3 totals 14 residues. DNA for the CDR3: TGTGCCAGCAGCGAGCGGCGGGACAGGTATTCTATGGACTTC. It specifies CASSERRDRYSMDF.

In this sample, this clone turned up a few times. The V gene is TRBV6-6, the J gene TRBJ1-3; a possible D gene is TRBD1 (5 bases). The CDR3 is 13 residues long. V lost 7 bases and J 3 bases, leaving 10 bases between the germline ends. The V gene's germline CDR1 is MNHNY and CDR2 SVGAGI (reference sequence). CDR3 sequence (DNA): TGTGCCAGCATATCCCAGGGTGGAAACACCATATATTTT. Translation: CASISQGGNTIYF.

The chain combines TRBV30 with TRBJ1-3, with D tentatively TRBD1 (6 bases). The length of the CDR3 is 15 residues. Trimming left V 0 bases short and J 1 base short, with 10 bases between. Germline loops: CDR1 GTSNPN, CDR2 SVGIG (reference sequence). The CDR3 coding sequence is TGTGCCTGGAGTGTACGGACAGTTTCTGGAAACACCATATATTTT. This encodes CAWSVRTVSGNTIYF.

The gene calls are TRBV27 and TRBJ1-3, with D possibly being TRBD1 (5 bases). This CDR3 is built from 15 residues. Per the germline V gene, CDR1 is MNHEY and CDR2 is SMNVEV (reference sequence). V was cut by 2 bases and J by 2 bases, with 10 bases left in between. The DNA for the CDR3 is TGTGCCAGCAGTTTAAGGGGAATCCCTGGAAACACCATATATTTT. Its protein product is CASSLRGIPGNTIYF.

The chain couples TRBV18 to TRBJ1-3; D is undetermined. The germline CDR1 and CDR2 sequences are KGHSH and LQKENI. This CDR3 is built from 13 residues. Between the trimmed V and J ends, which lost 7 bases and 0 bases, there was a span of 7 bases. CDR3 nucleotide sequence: TGTGCCAGCTACCAGAGCTCTGGAAACACCATATATTTT. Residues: CASYQSSGNTIYF.

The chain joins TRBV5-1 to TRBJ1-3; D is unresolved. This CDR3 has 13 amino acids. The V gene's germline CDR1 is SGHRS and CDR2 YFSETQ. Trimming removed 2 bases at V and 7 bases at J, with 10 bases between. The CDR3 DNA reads TGCGCCAGCAGCTTAGGTGGTGAGAACACCATATATTTT. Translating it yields CASSLGGENTIYF.

CDR3 region: CASSLFTGSNQPQHF. CDR3 DNA: TGTGCCAGCAGTTTATTTACAGGTAGCAATCAGCCCCAGCATTTT. The chain is built from TRBV6-6 and TRBJ1-5, with D tentatively TRBD1 (5 bases). CDR3 length equals 15 residues. The ends were cut back, 4 bases at V and 0 bases at J, with 10 bases in the middle. The germline CDR1 and CDR2 sequences are MNHNY and SVGAGI (reference sequence).

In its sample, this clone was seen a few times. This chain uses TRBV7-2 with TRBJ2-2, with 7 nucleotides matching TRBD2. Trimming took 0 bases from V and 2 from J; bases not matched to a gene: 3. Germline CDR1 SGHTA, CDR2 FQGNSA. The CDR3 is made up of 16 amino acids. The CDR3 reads CASSLAGGINTGELFF. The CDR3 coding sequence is TGTGCCAGCAGCTTAGCGGGGGGGATCAACACCGGGGAGCTGTTTTTT.

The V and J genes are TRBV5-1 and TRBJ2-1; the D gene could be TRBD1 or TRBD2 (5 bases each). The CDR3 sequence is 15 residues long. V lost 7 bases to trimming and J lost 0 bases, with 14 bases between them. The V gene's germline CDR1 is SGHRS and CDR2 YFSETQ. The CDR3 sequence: CASRKPGTSYNEQFF. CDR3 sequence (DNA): TGCGCCAGCCGGAAGCCGGGGACCTCCTACAATGAGCAGTTCTTC.

The CDR3 is CASSQEGDRGTDTQYF. The CDR3 nucleotides read TGCGCCAGCAGCCAAGAGGGGGACAGGGGCACAGATACGCAGTATTTT. This sequence joins TRBV4-1 and TRBJ2-3; 9 positions match TRBD1. V dropped 0 bases and J dropped 1; count of bases not matched to a gene: 2. The CDR3 loop spans 16 amino acids. Germline V gene data show CDR1 as MGHRA and CDR2 as YSYEKL.

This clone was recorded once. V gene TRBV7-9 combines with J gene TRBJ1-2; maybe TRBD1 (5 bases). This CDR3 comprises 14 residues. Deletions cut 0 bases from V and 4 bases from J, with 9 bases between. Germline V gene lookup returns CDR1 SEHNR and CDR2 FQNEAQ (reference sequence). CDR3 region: CASSLAGTAYGYTF. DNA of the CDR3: TGTGCCAGCAGCTTAGCCGGGACGGCCTATGGCTACACCTTC.

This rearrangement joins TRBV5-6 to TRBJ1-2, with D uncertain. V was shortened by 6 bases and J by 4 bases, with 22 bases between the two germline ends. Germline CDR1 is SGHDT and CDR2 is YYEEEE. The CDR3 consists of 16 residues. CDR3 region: CASTPGPRPGFYGYTF. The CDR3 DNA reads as TGTGCCAGCACCCCGGGCCCCAGGCCGGGATTCTATGGCTACACCTTC.

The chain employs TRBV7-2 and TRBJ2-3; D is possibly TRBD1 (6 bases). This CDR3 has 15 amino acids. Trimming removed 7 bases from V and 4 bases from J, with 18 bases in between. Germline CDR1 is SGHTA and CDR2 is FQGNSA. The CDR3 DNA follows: TGTGCCAGCAACCTGCTGGGGGCTGGCGCAGATACGCAGTATTTT. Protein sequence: CASNLLGAGADTQYF.

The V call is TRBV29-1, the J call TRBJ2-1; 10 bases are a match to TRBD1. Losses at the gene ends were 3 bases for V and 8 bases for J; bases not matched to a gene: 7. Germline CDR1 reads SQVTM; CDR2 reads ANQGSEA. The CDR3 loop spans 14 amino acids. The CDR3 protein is CSVDGDRGVDEQFF. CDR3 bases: TGCAGCGTTGATGGGGACAGGGGAGTCGATGAGCAGTTCTTC.